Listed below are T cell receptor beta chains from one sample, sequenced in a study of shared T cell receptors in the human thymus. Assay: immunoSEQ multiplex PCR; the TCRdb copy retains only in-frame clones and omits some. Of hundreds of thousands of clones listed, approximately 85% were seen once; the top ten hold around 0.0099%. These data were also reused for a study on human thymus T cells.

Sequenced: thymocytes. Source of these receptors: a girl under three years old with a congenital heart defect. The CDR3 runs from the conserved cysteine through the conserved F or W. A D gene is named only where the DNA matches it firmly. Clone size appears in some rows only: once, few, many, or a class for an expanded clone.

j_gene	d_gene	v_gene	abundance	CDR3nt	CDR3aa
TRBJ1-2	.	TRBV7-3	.	TGTGCCAGCAGCTCAACCCGGGGGGAAACTGGCTACACCTTC	CASSSTRGETGYTF
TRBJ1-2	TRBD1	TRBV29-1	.	TGCAGCGTTGAGGGGGACAGTCAGCCGGCCTATGGCTACACTTTC	CSVEGDSQPAYGYTF
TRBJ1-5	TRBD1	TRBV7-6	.	TGTGCCAGCAGCTTCGGACAGGTTCTTTATAGCAATCAGCCCCAGCATTTT	CASSFGQVLYSNQPQHF
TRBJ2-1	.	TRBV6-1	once	TGTGCCAGTGCTGCAAGACAGGAAAAATACAATGAGCAGTTCTTC	CASAARQEKYNEQFF
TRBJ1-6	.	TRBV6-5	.	TGTGCCAGCAGTTACTCGGCGGACAACTATAATTCACCCCTCCACTTT	CASSYSADNYNSPLHF
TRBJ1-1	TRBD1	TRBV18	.	TGTGCCAGCTCACCCCCCCCGGACAGGGTTGGAGCTTTCTTT	CASSPPPDRVGAFF
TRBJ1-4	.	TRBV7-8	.	TGTGCCAGCCGTCGTTGGGCCAGGGGAGAAAAACTGTTTTTT	CASRRWARGEKLFF
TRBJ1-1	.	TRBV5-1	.	TGCGCCAGCAGCTCACCCAGGGGCCGTAACACTGAAGCTTTCTTT	CASSSPRGRNTEAFF
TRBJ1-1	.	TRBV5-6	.	TGTGCCAGCAGCTTGGGGCCCTCAGGGGAGGGCACTGAAGCTTTCTTT	CASSLGPSGEGTEAFF
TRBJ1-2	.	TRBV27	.	TGTGCCAGCAGTTTTGAGGGTCCCCCGGGTGGCTACACCTTC	CASSFEGPPGGYTF
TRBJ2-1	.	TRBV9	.	TGTGCCAGCAGCGGACGCCGGGCGGGCAGCTCCTACAATGAGCAGTTCTTC	CASSGRRAGSSYNEQFF
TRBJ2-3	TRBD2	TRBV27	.	TGTGCCAGCAGGGCGGGGGGGCCGGGGACAGATACGCAGTATTTT	CASRAGGPGTDTQYF
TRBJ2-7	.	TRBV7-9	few	TGTGCCAGCAGCCACGTTAACGGGGTAGAAGGTTACGAGCAGTACTTC	CASSHVNGVEGYEQYF
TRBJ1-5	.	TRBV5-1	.	TGCGCCAGCAGCCTGGGGGTAGAGGGTCAGCCCCAGCATTTT	CASSLGVEGQPQHF
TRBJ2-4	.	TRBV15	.	TGTGCCACCAGCAGAGGGGGAGGTTGGGGAAACATTCAGTACTTC	CATSRGGGWGNIQYF
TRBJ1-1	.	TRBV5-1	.	TGCGCCAGCAGCTTGCGGGGGGAAGCTTTCTTT	CASSLRGEAFF
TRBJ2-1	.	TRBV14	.	TGTGCCAGCAGCTCACTCCATAGAGCAGGGCGCTTCTCCTACAATGAGCAGTTCTTC	CASSSLHRAGRFSYNEQFF
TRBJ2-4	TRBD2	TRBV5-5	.	TGTGCCAGCAGCTCCCTAGCGGGGGGGCTGGAAAACATTCAGTACTTC	CASSSLAGGLENIQYF
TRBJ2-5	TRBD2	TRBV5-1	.	TGCGCCAGCAGTTCATTGTGGACCGGGAGGGGCCAAGAGACCCAGTACTTC	CASSSLWTGRGQETQYF
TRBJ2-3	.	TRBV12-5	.	TGTGCTAGTGGTTCCACAGACACAGATACGCAGTATTTT	CASGSTDTDTQYF
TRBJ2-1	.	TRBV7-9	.	TGTGCCAGCCACACCTCCTACAATGAGCAGTTCTTC	CASHTSYNEQFF
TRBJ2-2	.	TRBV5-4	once	TGTGCCAGCAGGCCGGGACTGAACACCGGGGAGCTGTTTTTT	CASRPGLNTGELFF
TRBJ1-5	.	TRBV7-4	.	TGTGCCAGCAGCCAAAGAAGGACAGTCTGCAATCAGCCCCAGCATTTT	CASSQRRTVCNQPQHF
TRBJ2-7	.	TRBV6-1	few	TGTGCCAGCAGTGAAGCGCCCACTCATTCGATTAGGGGGGGCCTGATCTACGAGCAGTACTTC	CASSEAPTHSIRGGLIYEQYF
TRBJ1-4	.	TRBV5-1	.	TGCGCCAGCAGCTTGGGGCAGGGAGGGAGTGAAAAACTGTTTTTT	CASSLGQGGSEKLFF
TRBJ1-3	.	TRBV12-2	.	TGTGCAAGTCGCTTAGGGGGCGGGACAGGGACCTCTGGAAACACCATATATTTT	CASRLGGGTGTSGNTIYF
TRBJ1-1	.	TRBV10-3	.	TGTGCCACCAAGGAACACAGGGCACTTAACACTGAAGCTTTCTTT	CATKEHRALNTEAFF
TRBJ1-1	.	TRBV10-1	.	TGCGCCACCGGACAGACGAACACTGAAGCTTTCTTT	CATGQTNTEAFF
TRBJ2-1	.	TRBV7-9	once	TGTGCCAGCAGCTTAGAAAGCCCCGAGCAGTTCTTC	CASSLESPEQFF
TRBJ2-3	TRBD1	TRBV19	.	TGTGCCAGTAGTACACCCGAATGGGACAGGGAAAGGGGATATACGCAGTATTTT	CASSTPEWDRERGYTQYF
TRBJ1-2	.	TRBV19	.	TGTGCCAGTAGTCATAGGACCCTATACAGGGTGAATAACTATGGCTACACCTTC	CASSHRTLYRVNNYGYTF
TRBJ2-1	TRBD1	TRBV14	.	TGTGCCAGCAGCCAAGACCCCCGGGACAGGGGGATACGTGTTGGGTCCTACAATGAGCAGTTCTTC	CASSQDPRDRGIRVGSYNEQFF
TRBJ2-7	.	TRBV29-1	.	TGCAGCGTTGAAGATGGGGGAGGCCGGGGCCACGAGCAGTACTTC	CSVEDGGGRGHEQYF
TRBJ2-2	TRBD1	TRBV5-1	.	TGCGCCAGCAGCCAGGCCGGGACAGGGGACACCGGGGAGCTGTTTTTT	CASSQAGTGDTGELFF
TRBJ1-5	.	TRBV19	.	TGTGCCAGTAGATGGGGGCGCAATCAGCCCCAGCATTTT	CASRWGRNQPQHF
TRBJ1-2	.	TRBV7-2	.	TGTGCCAGCAGCCTAGGTCCCTCCAGTGATAACTATGGCTACACCTTC	CASSLGPSSDNYGYTF
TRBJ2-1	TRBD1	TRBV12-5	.	TGTGCTAGTGGGTTATCCGGGACAGAGAACCTTTGGGACTCCTACAATGAGCAGTTCTTC	CASGLSGTENLWDSYNEQFF
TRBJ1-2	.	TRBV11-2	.	TGTGCCAGCAGCCCCAGGGTTGACTATGGCTACACCTTC	CASSPRVDYGYTF
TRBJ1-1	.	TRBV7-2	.	TGTGCCAGCAGCTTATTAACAGGGAACACTGAAGCTTTCTTT	CASSLLTGNTEAFF
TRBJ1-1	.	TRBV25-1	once	TGTGCCAGCAGTGAATGGGCTGTGAACACTGAAGCTTTCTTT	CASSEWAVNTEAFF
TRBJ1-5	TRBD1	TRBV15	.	TGTGCCACCAGCGCCCATCAAGGGCGAACCGGGACAGAGGGCAATCAGCCCCAGCATTTT	CATSAHQGRTGTEGNQPQHF
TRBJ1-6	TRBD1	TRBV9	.	TGTGCCAGCAGCGTACACGACGGACAGGGCCAAAGGGATTCACCCCTCCACTTT	CASSVHDGQGQRDSPLHF
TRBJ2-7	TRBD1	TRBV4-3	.	TGCGCCAGCAGCCTTCACCCAGACAGGGCAACCTACGAGCAGTACTTC	CASSLHPDRATYEQYF
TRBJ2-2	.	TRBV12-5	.	TGTGCTAGTGGTTCCCCTGCGGAGCGGTTCGGCACCGGGGAGCTGTTTTTT	CASGSPAERFGTGELFF
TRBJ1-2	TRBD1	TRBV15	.	TGTGCCACCGCTCCTACAGGGGTTAACTATGGCTACACCTTC	CATAPTGVNYGYTF
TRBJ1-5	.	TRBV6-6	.	TGTGCCAGCAGTTACCCCAGGGGAAGGGGAAATCAGCCCCAGCATTTT	CASSYPRGRGNQPQHF
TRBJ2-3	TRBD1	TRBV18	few	TGTGCCAGCTCATCCCGCCCGGACAGGCTTGGCGGGGATACGCAGTATTTT	CASSSRPDRLGGDTQYF
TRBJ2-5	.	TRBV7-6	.	TGTGCCAGCAGCTTATTTTGGTCCAGGAAGACCCAGTACTTC	CASSLFWSRKTQYF
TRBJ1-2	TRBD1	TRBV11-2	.	TGTGCCAGCAGGGACCGGGACAGTGAACGAGATGGCTACACCTTC	CASRDRDSERDGYTF
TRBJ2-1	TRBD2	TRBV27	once	TGTGCCAGCAGTCCCGGCGGGGGGGCCAATGAGCAGTTCTTC	CASSPGGGANEQFF
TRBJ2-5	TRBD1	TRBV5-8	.	TGTGCCAGCAGGCGAGACCCGGGACAGTTGGGGGAGACCCAGTACTTC	CASRRDPGQLGETQYF
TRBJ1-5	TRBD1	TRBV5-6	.	TGTGCCAGCAGCTGGGGTAGGGGGACAGGGGGAAGCGGCAATCAGCCCCAGCATTTT	CASSWGRGTGGSGNQPQHF